These 23 T cell receptor beta chains came from one sample sequenced in a study of shared clonotypes between healthy human individuals. Profiled with immunoSEQ multiplex PCR; TCRdb holds only in-frame clones, not every one. The table includes about 2 million clones, about 95% detected once. Positively selected for CCR7, the CD45RO-negative cells used as naive CD8 cells excluded terminally differentiated effector memory CD45RA+ cells. Sequenced input: naive CD8+ T cells sorted from blood. These receptors originate from a young man in good health.

The V call is TRBV27, the J call TRBJ1-3, with TRBD1 as a possible D gene (5 bases). Germline V lookup: CDR1 MNHEY, CDR2 SMNVEV (reference sequence). The V end was cut by 3 bases, the J end by 2 bases, with 11 bases between. The CDR3 length is 15 residues. The CDR3 loop reads CASSLGPGPGNTIYF. The CDR3, as DNA: TGTGCCAGCAGTTTGGGGCCGGGGCCTGGAAACACCATATATTTT.

This chain links TRBV27 with TRBJ2-1, with D possibly being TRBD2 (6 bases). Germline CDR1 reads MNHEY; CDR2 reads SMNVEV (reference sequence). Trimming removed 2 bases from V and 8 bases from J, with 16 bases in between. CDR3 length: 15 residues. The CDR3 DNA sequence: TGTGCCAGCAGTTTACTGGGCGGGGCCTTGGATGAGCAGTTCTTC. Amino acid sequence: CASSLLGGALDEQFF.

The rearrangement joins TRBV13 to TRBJ2-2, with TRBD1 as a possible D gene (5 bases). The germline V gene encodes CDR1 PRHDT and CDR2 FYEKMQ (reference sequence). There are 15 residues in the CDR3. Between the trimmed V and J ends, which lost 5 bases and 2 bases, there was a span of 12 bases. The CDR3 is CASSPDQGNTGELFF. CDR3 nucleotide sequence: TGTGCCAGCAGCCCGGATCAGGGTAACACCGGGGAGCTGTTTTTT. Variable domain in full (rest from reference TRBV13 and TRBJ2-2): AAGVIQSPRHLIKEKRETATLKCYPIPRHDTVYWYQQGPGQDPQFLISFYEKMQSDKGSIPDRFSAQQFSDYHSELNMSSLELGDSALYFCASSPDQGNTGELFFGEGSRLTVL.

In nucleotides, the CDR3 is TGTGCCAGCAGCTTTCTGATGGGTGAGAGGCACTACGAGCAGTACTTC. The encoded protein is CASSFLMGERHYEQYF. V and J are TRBV7-8 and TRBJ2-7; no reliable D call. Germline V gene sequence: CDR1 SGHVS, CDR2 FQNEAQ. V was clipped by 3 bases and J by 3 bases, with 18 bases between them. This CDR3 spans 16 amino acids.

The chain uses TRBV12-5 and TRBJ2-7; D remains ambiguous. The CDR3 is 13 amino acids. Germline loops: CDR1 LGHNT, CDR2 FRNRAP. V lost 7 bases and J 0 bases, leaving 10 bases between the germline ends. Here the CDR3 reads CASAPSSSYEQYF. CDR3 coding DNA: TGTGCTAGTGCCCCTTCGAGCTCCTACGAGCAGTACTTC.

The J gene is TRBJ2-1, the V gene TRBV27, with 9 bases lining up with TRBD2. CDR1 is MNHEY, CDR2 SMNVEV, per germline (reference sequence). CDR3 length: 13 residues. The V and J ends lost 8 bases and 10 bases, in that order; junction bases with no gene match: 9. The CDR3 loop is CASGFSGGTEQFF. CDR3 sequence (DNA): TGTGCCAGCGGATTTAGCGGGGGAACGGAGCAGTTCTTC.

The chain uses TRBV13 and TRBJ2-5; D is undetermined. V was cut by 1 base and J by 5 bases, with 5 bases left in between. Germline V gene lookup returns CDR1 PRHDT and CDR2 FYEKMQ (reference sequence). The CDR3 has 12 residues. The CDR3 nucleotides are TGTGCCAGCAGCTTAGACTTGGAGACCCAGTACTTC. Its protein is CASSLDLETQYF.

The CDR3 DNA reads TGTGCCAGCAGCCCCGGCGGGGGGGTTTTTGAGACCCAGTACTTC. As protein: CASSPGGGVFETQYF. The chain employs TRBV6-5 and TRBJ2-5; TRBD2 matches 9 bases. The CDR3 is 15 residues long. V gave up 6 bases and J gave up 5 bases; unmatched junction bases: 10. Germline loops: CDR1 MNHEY, CDR2 SVGAGI.

A note on this clone: The same CDR3 also results from other DNA sequences found in this sample. This chain links TRBV6-5 with TRBJ1-5; D may be TRBD1 (5 bases). The CDR3 spans 13 residues. Germline V gene sequence: CDR1 MNHEY, CDR2 SVGAGI. V was pared by 2 bases and J by 6 bases, with 8 bases between. CDR3 residues: CASSYGGGQPQHF. The CDR3 nucleotides read TGTGCCAGCAGTTACGGGGGGGGTCAGCCCCAGCATTTT.

The chain uses TRBV27 and TRBJ1-1; D gene unclear. The germline gives CDR1 MNHEY, CDR2 SMNVEV (reference sequence). This CDR3 is 13 amino acids long. Trimming took 5 bases from V and 5 from J, leaving 12 bases between them. The CDR3 is CASSQRGLTEAFF. The DNA of the CDR3 is TGTGCCAGCAGTCAACGAGGGTTGACTGAAGCTTTCTTT.

The chain combines TRBV5-1 with TRBJ2-2, with no clear D. In germline, CDR1 is SGHRS, CDR2 YFSETQ. The CDR3 consists of 15 residues. Trimming took off 0 bases at V and 7 bases at J, with 13 bases between the two ends. The CDR3: CASSLEGLTDGELFF. CDR3 DNA sequence: TGCGCCAGCAGCTTGGAAGGTCTTACGGACGGGGAGCTGTTTTTT.

The chain uses TRBV4-3 and TRBJ2-2; 7 nucleotides match TRBD2. The trim removed 1 base at V and 6 bases at J, leaving 5 bases unmatched. Germline V gene data show CDR1 as LGHNA and CDR2 as YSLEER. The CDR3 sequence is 15 residues long. The chain's CDR3 is CASSQGAGRAGELFF. The CDR3 nucleotides read TGCGCCAGCAGCCAAGGAGCGGGAAGGGCCGGGGAGCTGTTTTTT.

The V gene is TRBV11-3, the J gene TRBJ2-2, with D tentatively TRBD1 (6 bases). The CDR3 loop spans 18 amino acids. V was pared by 3 bases and J by 2 bases, with 19 bases between. Germline values: CDR1 SGHNT, CDR2 YENEEA. CDR3: CASSFSPPYRENTGELFF. The CDR3 DNA reads as TGTGCCAGCAGCTTTAGTCCCCCTTACAGGGAAAACACCGGGGAGCTGTTTTTT.

This chain uses TRBV5-8 with TRBJ1-2; D is unresolved. The CDR3 covers 13 residues. V lost 2 bases, J lost 4 bases, and 9 bases lay in between. The germline V gene encodes CDR1 SGHTS and CDR2 YDEGEE. CDR3 protein: CASSFEGGYGYTF. The DNA for the CDR3 is TGTGCCAGCAGCTTTGAGGGCGGCTATGGCTACACCTTC.

V is TRBV6-6 and J is TRBJ2-7, with TRBD1 as a possible D gene (6 bases). The CDR3 loop spans 14 amino acids. Germline lookup yields CDR1 MNHNY and CDR2 SVGAGI (reference sequence). The V gene lost 2 bases and the J gene lost 4 bases, with 12 bases spanning the gap. CDR3 amino acids: CASSYGGSQYEQYF. Here the CDR3 DNA reads TGTGCCAGCAGTTACGGGGGCTCCCAATACGAGCAGTACTTC.

The V and J genes are TRBV27 and TRBJ2-3, with 8 nucleotides matching TRBD2. The CDR3 loop spans 18 amino acids. Trimming cost V 0 bases and J 1 base; bases outside gene matches: 9. Germline values: CDR1 MNHEY, CDR2 SMNVEV (reference sequence). The CDR3 coding sequence is TGTGCCAGCAGTTTATCCAGCGGGGGCTATTCTGGCACAGATACGCAGTATTTT. Amino acids: CASSLSSGGYSGTDTQYF.

A word on this clone: The sample holds other DNA sequences that translate to the same CDR3. V usage is TRBV27 and J usage is TRBJ2-3, with D hard to call. Germline V lookup: CDR1 MNHEY, CDR2 SMNVEV (reference sequence). V lost 3 bases and J lost 4, with 5 bases in between. This CDR3 contains 12 residues. For the CDR3, the DNA is TGTGCCAGCAGTTTGGGTTCAGATACGCAGTATTTT. Translation: CASSLGSDTQYF.

The chain couples TRBV27 to TRBJ2-7, with 9 bases fitting TRBD2. The CDR3 is 15 residues long. Germline V lookup: CDR1 MNHEY, CDR2 SMNVEV (reference sequence). The trim removed 4 bases at V and 4 bases at J, leaving 8 bases unmatched. CDR3 sequence (DNA): TGTGCCAGCAGTTCGATGGGACTAGCCACATACGAGCAGTACTTC. It codes for CASSSMGLATYEQYF.

The V call is TRBV29-1, the J call TRBJ1-1; 9 nucleotides line up with TRBD1. This CDR3 is built from 13 residues. The germline CDR1 and CDR2 sequences are SQVTM and ANQGSEA. The junction had 4 bases not matched to a gene; V was cut back by 7 bases and J by 1 base. For the CDR3, the DNA is TGCAGCGGCTCGGGACAGGGGAACACTGAAGCTTTCTTT. Translation: CSGSGQGNTEAFF.

A single count supports this clone. This chain connects TRBV28 to TRBJ1-2, with D maybe TRBD1 (6 bases). The CDR3 is 15 residues long. The V end lost 6 bases, the J end lost 2 bases, and 16 bases lay between the germline ends. Per the germline V gene, CDR1 is MDHEN and CDR2 is SYDVKM. The CDR3 DNA is TGTGCCAGCAGCACTAACAGGGAGGAAAACTATGGCTACACCTTC. It encodes CASSTNREENYGYTF.

V usage is TRBV29-1 and J usage is TRBJ2-5; tentatively, D is TRBD1 or TRBD2 (5 bases each). The CDR3 is made up of 11 amino acids. CDR1 and CDR2 (germline): SQVTM, ANQGSEA. Trimming removed 7 bases from V and 5 bases from J, with 11 bases in between. The CDR3, as DNA: TGCAGCGGCATTAGGGACGAGACCCAGTACTTC. It codes for CSGIRDETQYF.

This clone appeared once. Other DNA sequences in the sample encode the same CDR3. The rearrangement joins TRBV5-4 to TRBJ1-2; D not resolved. This CDR3 spans 14 amino acids. Trimming stripped 0 bases from V and 4 bases from J, with 10 bases between. Germline CDR1 is SGHNT and CDR2 is YYREEE (reference sequence). The CDR3 coding sequence is TGTGCCAGCAGCTTGGAGGGAGGGAGCTATGGCTACACCTTC. Protein sequence: CASSLEGGSYGYTF.

The gene calls are TRBV5-1 and TRBJ2-5; TRBD2 matches 11 bases. CDR3 length equals 18 residues. Per the germline V gene, CDR1 is SGHRS and CDR2 is YFSETQ. The J segment lost 2 bases and the V segment lost 0 bases, leaving 9 bases of the junction unmatched. CDR3 amino acids: CASSLGPELAGDQETQYF. CDR3 DNA: TGCGCCAGCAGCTTGGGTCCAGAACTAGCGGGGGATCAAGAGACCCAGTACTTC.